Listed below are T cell receptor beta chains from one sample, sequenced in a study of PD-L1 blockade in urothelial cancer. Libraries were prepared by immunoSEQ multiplex PCR; TCRdb keeps only in-frame clonotypes and omits some of them. The sample has some 52,000 clones; roughly 80% are singletons. The sample was PBMCs, taken around atezolizumab (anti-PD-L1) treatment. All receptors come from a man aged 65 to 85 with urothelial cancer. CDR3s include the opening cysteine and the closing phenylalanine or tryptophan. A D gene is named only where the DNA matches it firmly. Clone size is stated in some rows and not others, as once, few, many or a class when expanded.

TGTGCCAGCAGCACTAGCGGGAGTTCCTACAATGAGCAGTTCTTC,CASSTSGSSYNEQFF,TRBV7-2,TRBJ2-1,once,TRBD2
TGCGCCAGCAGCTTGGAGACTAGCGGGAGGAGGGGCTCCTACGAGCAGTACTTC,CASSLETSGRRGSYEQYF,TRBV5-1,TRBJ2-7,.,TRBD2
TGTGCCAGCAGCCAAGGCCCGGGGGAGCCTTCGAGCTCCTACAATGAGCAGTTCTTC,CASSQGPGEPSSSYNEQFF,TRBV4-2,TRBJ2-1,.,.
TGTGCCAGCTCTCCAGCGGGAGGGTCTAGGGGCTACGAGCAGTACTTC,CASSPAGGSRGYEQYF,TRBV18,TRBJ2-7,.,TRBD2
TGTGCCAGCAGTCCTTCTGGGGGCGGTCAGCCCCAGCATTTT,CASSPSGGGQPQHF,TRBV28,TRBJ1-5,.,.
TGTGCCAGCAGCCGGGGACTAGCGGGATACGAGCAGTACTTC,CASSRGLAGYEQYF,TRBV5-6,TRBJ2-7,.,TRBD2
TGCGCCAGCAGTGGACAGGGATACGAGCAGTACTTC,CASSGQGYEQYF,TRBV10-2,TRBJ2-7,.,TRBD1
TGCGCCAGCAGCTTGGGGGCTGGGGTAAGGGGTCGGTCGGATACGCAGTATTTT,CASSLGAGVRGRSDTQYF,TRBV5-1,TRBJ2-3,.,.
TGTGCCAGCAGCTTAGATAAGAGACTAGCGGGAAATGAGCAGTTCTTC,CASSLDKRLAGNEQFF,TRBV7-2,TRBJ2-1,few,TRBD2
TGTGCCAGCAGCTCGGGCGGGTCCGGGAGTCAGTACGAGCAGTACTTC,CASSSGGSGSQYEQYF,TRBV11-3,TRBJ2-7,.,.
TGCGCCAGCAGCCAAGAAGTTCAGGGGTTAGACTCTGGGGCCAACGTCCTGACTTTC,CASSQEVQGLDSGANVLTF,TRBV4-3,TRBJ2-6,.,.
TGTGCCAGCAGCTTATTTGGGACAGGGGCTAACTATGGCTACACCTTC,CASSLFGTGANYGYTF,TRBV7-2,TRBJ1-2,.,TRBD1
TGTGCCAGCAGCCTAAGACTAGCGGGAGCGCACAATGAGCAGTTCTTC,CASSLRLAGAHNEQFF,TRBV9,TRBJ2-1,.,TRBD2
TGTGCCAGCAGCCAACCCCCCTCCTATGGCTACACCTTC,CASSQPPSYGYTF,TRBV4-2,TRBJ1-2,.,.
TGTGCCTGGAGGGCGGGGGGGGCTCGGGAGGAGCAGTACTTC,CAWRAGGAREEQYF,TRBV30,TRBJ2-7,.,TRBD2
TGTGCCAGCACTTACACCGGGACAGGGGGCATCGGGGAGCTGTTTTTT,CASTYTGTGGIGELFF,TRBV2,TRBJ2-2,.,TRBD1
TGCGCCAGCAACCCAGAGTCAGGGTTGAACACTGAAGCTTTCTTT,CASNPESGLNTEAFF,TRBV5-1,TRBJ1-1,.,.
TGCGCCAGCAGCCCCCGGACAGGGGGCAGGGGATACGAGCAGTACTTC,CASSPRTGGRGYEQYF,TRBV5-1,TRBJ2-7,.,TRBD1
TGTGCCAGCAGCTCTGGACAGCCCGAGCAGTACTTC,CASSSGQPEQYF,TRBV7-9,TRBJ2-7,few,.
TGTGCCAGCAGCCCCCTAGCGGGGGGGATAGGTACGCAGTATTTT,CASSPLAGGIGTQYF,TRBV5-4,TRBJ2-3,once,TRBD2
TGTGCCAGCAGTTCCTTAAGACAGGATCAGCCCCAGCATTTT,CASSSLRQDQPQHF,TRBV28,TRBJ1-5,few,.
TGTGCCAGCAGTTCCCGGGACAGGGCTTTCTTT,CASSSRDRAFF,TRBV6-6,TRBJ1-1,.,TRBD1
TGTGCCAGCAGCTTCCAGGGTGGGGGAAACACCATATATTTT,CASSFQGGGNTIYF,TRBV5-8,TRBJ1-3,few,.
TGTGCCAGCTCCCAACCGAGGGCCTCCATGAACACTGAAGCTTTCTTT,CASSQPRASMNTEAFF,TRBV18,TRBJ1-1,.,.
TGTGCCAGCAGTCTCCGGGCAGGGGGAAACACCATATATTTT,CASSLRAGGNTIYF,TRBV27,TRBJ1-3,.,.
TGTGCCAGCTCCCTTTCTAAATCACCCCTCCACTTT,CASSLSKSPLHF,TRBV7-2,TRBJ1-6,.,.
TGTGCCAGCAGCTTGACAAACTCCTACGAGCAGTACTTC,CASSLTNSYEQYF,TRBV5-6,TRBJ2-7,.,.
TGTGCCAGCAGCTTAGCTGGGACTGAGAATGAGCAGTTCTTC,CASSLAGTENEQFF,TRBV7-9,TRBJ2-1,.,.
TGCGCCAGCAGCTTACAGTTTTCTGGGGCCAACGTCCTGACTTTC,CASSLQFSGANVLTF,TRBV5-1,TRBJ2-6,.,.
TGTGCCAGCAGTTCACCGCCAGGGTCCTACGAGCAGTACTTC,CASSSPPGSYEQYF,TRBV6-6,TRBJ2-7,.,.
TGTGCCAGCAGCTTAAGGGACAGGTTTGACTTC,CASSLRDRFDF,TRBV7-2,TRBJ2-4,.,TRBD1
TGCGCCAGCAGGGCCGGGACAGGGAGCAATCAGCCCCAGCATTTT,CASRAGTGSNQPQHF,TRBV5-1,TRBJ1-5,.,TRBD1
TGTGCCAGCAGTCCCCCGGGACAGCCGATGTTTTTT,CASSPPGQPMFF,TRBV6-4,TRBJ1-4,few,TRBD1
TGTGCCAGCAGCCCGGGACTAGCTAACTACGAGCAGTACTTC,CASSPGLANYEQYF,TRBV11-3,TRBJ2-7,once,TRBD2
TGTGCCAGCAGCTCGCGGACAGGGTGGAGCTCCTATAATTCACCCCTCCACTTT,CASSSRTGWSSYNSPLHF,TRBV5-4,TRBJ1-6,.,TRBD1
TGTGCCAGCAGCCCGGTTAGAGGGCCCGGAGAGACCCAGTACTTC,CASSPVRGPGETQYF,TRBV7-2,TRBJ2-5,.,.
TGTGCCAGCAGCTTAGGGCCCCTCTTTGAGCAGTACTTC,CASSLGPLFEQYF,TRBV7-2,TRBJ2-7,.,.
TGTGCCAGCAGTCTTCTGGGTACGGGTGAAAAACTGTTTTTT,CASSLLGTGEKLFF,TRBV28,TRBJ1-4,.,.
TGTGCCAGTAGTATACAGGGAGGGTTCTACGAGCAGTACTTC,CASSIQGGFYEQYF,TRBV19,TRBJ2-7,.,TRBD2
TGCGCCAGCAGCCTCTACGGGGGAAGGGGGGGGCCGATATACAATCAGCCCCAGCATTTT,CASSLYGGRGGPIYNQPQHF,TRBV4-1,TRBJ1-5,few,.
TGTGCCAGCTACATCAGGGGCGGAAACACCATATATTTT,CASYIRGGNTIYF,TRBV28,TRBJ1-3,.,.
TGTGCCAGCAGCTTAGCGAGCTCCTACAATGAGCAGTTCTTC,CASSLASSYNEQFF,TRBV11-2,TRBJ2-1,once,.
TGTGCCATCAGTGAGCTTTCCGGGAATGAGAACGAGCAGTACTTC,CAISELSGNENEQYF,TRBV10-3,TRBJ2-7,.,.
TGTGCCAGCAGCTTAGACCGGGACAACCTTAAGAACACTGAAGCTTTCTTT,CASSLDRDNLKNTEAFF,TRBV5-4,TRBJ1-1,.,.
TGTGCCAGCAGCCAAGAAGGGTGGGCTAGCGGCACAGATACGCAGTATTTT,CASSQEGWASGTDTQYF,TRBV4-2,TRBJ2-3,.,.
TGTGCCAGCACGTCATACCGGGACTATGGCTACACCTTC,CASTSYRDYGYTF,TRBV27,TRBJ1-2,.,.
TGCGCCAGCAGCCCGGGACAGCTTAACTACGAGCAGTACTTC,CASSPGQLNYEQYF,TRBV5-1,TRBJ2-7,few,TRBD1
TGTGCCAGCAGCTTAGCTAGGGGGACCTACGAGCAGTACTTC,CASSLARGTYEQYF,TRBV7-2,TRBJ2-7,.,.
TGTGCCAGCAGCTTATCCCTGGACAGGGATGAACCTGCAACTAATGAAAAACTGTTTTTT,CASSLSLDRDEPATNEKLFF,TRBV11-3,TRBJ1-4,.,TRBD1
TGCAGCTCTGGAGGAGGGTCTGGCGAGCAGTACTTC,CSSGGGSGEQYF,TRBV29-1,TRBJ2-7,.,.
TGCGCCAGCAGCCTTTCCGGGAGGGATGTCGTCGGCCAGTACTTC,CASSLSGRDVVGQYF,TRBV5-1,TRBJ2-5,.,TRBD2
TGTGCCAGCAGCTCCCAGGGGTCCTCTGGGGCCAACGTCCTGACTTTC,CASSSQGSSGANVLTF,TRBV7-2,TRBJ2-6,.,.
TGTGCCAGCAGCGCGGGACTAGCGAAAGAGACCCAGTACTTC,CASSAGLAKETQYF,TRBV7-2,TRBJ2-5,.,TRBD2
TGTGCCAGCAGCTTAGCGGTAGGGAGGGGGGCCAACGTCCTGACTTTC,CASSLAVGRGANVLTF,TRBV7-9,TRBJ2-6,.,.
TGTGCCAGCAGTTACGGGGACAGGGTAAATGAAAAACTGTTTTTT,CASSYGDRVNEKLFF,TRBV6-5,TRBJ1-4,.,TRBD1
TGTGCCAGCAGTCCCCGCGGTGGCAATCAGCCCCAGCATTTT,CASSPRGGNQPQHF,TRBV6-1,TRBJ1-5,once,.
TGTGCCAGCAGCTTAGGATCGACCCGGAATCGTGCGGCCGAGCAGTACTTC,CASSLGSTRNRAAEQYF,TRBV11-3,TRBJ2-7,.,.
TGTGCCAGCAGCCCAGGGGGGAGCTATGGCTACACCTTC,CASSPGGSYGYTF,TRBV7-6,TRBJ1-2,.,TRBD1
TGTGCCAGCTTGAGGGCCCCCCGGGGTGGCTACACCTTC,CASLRAPRGGYTF,TRBV6-1,TRBJ1-2,.,.